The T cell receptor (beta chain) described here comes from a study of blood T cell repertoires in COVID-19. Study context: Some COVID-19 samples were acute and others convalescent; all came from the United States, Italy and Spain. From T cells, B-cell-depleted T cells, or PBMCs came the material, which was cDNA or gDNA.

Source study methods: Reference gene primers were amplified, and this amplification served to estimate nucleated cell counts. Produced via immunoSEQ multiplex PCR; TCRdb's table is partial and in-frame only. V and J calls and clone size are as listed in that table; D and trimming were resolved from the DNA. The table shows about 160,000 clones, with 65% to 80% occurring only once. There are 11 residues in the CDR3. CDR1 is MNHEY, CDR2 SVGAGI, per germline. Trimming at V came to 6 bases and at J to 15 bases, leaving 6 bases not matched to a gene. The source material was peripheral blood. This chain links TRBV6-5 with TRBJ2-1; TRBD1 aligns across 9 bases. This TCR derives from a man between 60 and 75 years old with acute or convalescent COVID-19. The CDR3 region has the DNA TGTGCCAGCAGGTCCGGGACAGGGTTGTTCTTC. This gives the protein CASRSGTGLFF.